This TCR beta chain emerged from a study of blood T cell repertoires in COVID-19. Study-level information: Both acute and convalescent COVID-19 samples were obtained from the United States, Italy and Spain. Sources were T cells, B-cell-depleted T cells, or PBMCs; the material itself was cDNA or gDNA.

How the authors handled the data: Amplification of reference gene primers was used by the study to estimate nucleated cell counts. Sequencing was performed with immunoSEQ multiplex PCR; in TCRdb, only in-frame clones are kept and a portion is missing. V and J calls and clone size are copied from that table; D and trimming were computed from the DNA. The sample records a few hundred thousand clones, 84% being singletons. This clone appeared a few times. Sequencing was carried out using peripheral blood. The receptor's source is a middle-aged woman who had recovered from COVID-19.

Written as DNA, the CDR3 is TGTGCCAGCAGCTCCCAGGGGGCGGGCGCTGAAGCTTTCTTT. Encoded protein: CASSSQGAGAEAFF. This rearrangement joins TRBV7-2 to TRBJ1-1, with 8 bases aligning to TRBD1. Germline CDR1 reads SGHTA; CDR2 reads FQGNSA. V was clipped by 4 bases and J by 6 bases; unmatched bases: 7. This CDR3 is 14 amino acids long.